Here is one T cell receptor (beta chain) with its context. It has no known antigen specificity. No much larger clone exists at a distance of one base, and base qualities are not known. The data were taken from a study of blood T cell repertoires in COVID-19 (dated by TCRdb to 2020 to 2021). Background for the entire study: Collaborator samples came from the United States, Italy and Spain and covered acute and convalescent phases of COVID-19. The prospective study material was composed of cDNA or gDNA derived from T cells, B-cell-depleted T cells, or PBMCs. Deeply sampled blood TCRbeta repertoires from subjects exposed to, actively infected with, or recovered from COVID-19 were included in the dataset. The repertoires were released in a freely available public database meant as a resource for research on the immune response to SARS-CoV-2. Samples were obtained from the ongoing ImmuneRACE study (first 160 participants) and from some 1,300 subjects provided by 6 global collaborators. Sample metadata almost always included a de-identified subject ID, COVID-19 status, age in years and sex. HLA class I and class II types, where available, came from metadata supplied by the sample provider rather than from assay-based typing.

The immunoSEQ Assay, a bias-controlled multiplex PCR, was used to amplify TCRbeta CDR3 regions from genomic DNA. The published analysis was carried out like this. Nucleated cell counts per sample were estimated from amplification of reference gene primers within the assay. To quantify the absolute abundance of each unique TCRbeta CDR3 rearrangement, sequence reads were collapsed and filtered. For each sample, productive Simpson clonality was calculated as the square root of Simpson's diversity index across productive rearrangements. TCRdb stores this immuneACCESS table with in-frame sequences only. Part of the clones is absent; in the studies checked, under half of the shortfall reflects unresolved V genes, and no reason is known for the rest. Clonal size and the V and J genes are those of that table, whereas D and trimming came from the DNA. The sample table contains 150,000 to 200,000 clones; only one count was recorded for around 80% of them. 2.8% of the sample is taken by the ten largest.

Results and caveats for the whole study, not just this receptor: The amount of clinical and demographic metadata varied by source and participant and was provided uncurated.

At the junction V is shortened by 1 base and J by 0 bases; bases outside the gene matches: 1. CDR1 and CDR2 are drawn from the germline V gene (reference sequence): LNHDA, SQIVND. The CDR3 runs 15 residues from the cysteine to the phenylalanine. Of all the DNA, just the CDR3 is kept, 45 bases in frame from base 1. Each collaborating institution followed its own protocols to collect whole blood in K2EDTA tubes. For TCRbeta analysis, collaborators shipped samples in one of three forms: frozen whole blood, isolated PBMCs, or DNA extracted from either of those sample types. The TCR comes from a woman over 75 with active or convalescent COVID-19. Material: peripheral blood. The receptor chain draws on TRBV19 and TRBJ2-3, with 7 bases in between that match TRBD1. In nucleotide form, the sequence is TGTGCCAGTAGTATAGCCAGGGGGAGCACAGATACGCAGTATTTT. Translated, it gives CASSIARGSTDTQYF.